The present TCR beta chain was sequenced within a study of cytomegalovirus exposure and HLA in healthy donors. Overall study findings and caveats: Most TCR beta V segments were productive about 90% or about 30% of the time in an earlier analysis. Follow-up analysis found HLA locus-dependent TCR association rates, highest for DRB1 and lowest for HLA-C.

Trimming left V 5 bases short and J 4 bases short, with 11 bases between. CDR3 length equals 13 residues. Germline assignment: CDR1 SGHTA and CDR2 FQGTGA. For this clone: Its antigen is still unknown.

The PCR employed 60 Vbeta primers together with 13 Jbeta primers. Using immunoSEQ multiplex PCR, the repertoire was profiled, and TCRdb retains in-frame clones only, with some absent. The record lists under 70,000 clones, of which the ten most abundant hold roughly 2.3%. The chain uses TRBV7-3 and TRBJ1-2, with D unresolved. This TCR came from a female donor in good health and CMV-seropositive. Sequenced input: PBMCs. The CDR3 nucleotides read TGTGCCAGCAGCCCCGCGGAAGGCTATGGCTACACCTTC. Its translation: CASSPAEGYGYTF.